Following are 17 T cell receptor beta chains from one sample sequenced in a study of OX40 agonist ivuxolimab in advanced cancers. TCRdb keeps only in-frame clones here, not all; method: immunoSEQ multiplex PCR. The sample carries over 80,000 clones, 90% to 95% recorded once. The sample in question was CD4+ or CD8+ T cells sorted from blood, obtained in a trial of the OX40 agonist ivuxolimab. The receptors here all came from an adult with an advanced solid tumor such as melanoma, head and neck, liver or kidney cancer.

The chain links TRBV5-3 to TRBJ2-3; 9 bases are a match to TRBD2. Being an ORF, TRBV5-3 has a function that is uncertain. After removal of 8 bases from V and 0 bases from J, the junction contained 7 bases not matched to a gene. This CDR3 contains 15 residues. The CDR3: CASRIAGASTDTQYF. DNA of the CDR3: TGTGCCAGCAGGATAGCGGGAGCCAGCACAGATACGCAGTATTTT.

V gene TRBV11-3 combines with J gene TRBJ2-7; no reliable D call. Germline values: CDR1 SGHNT, CDR2 YENEEA. V dropped 4 bases and J dropped 1 base, with 8 bases sitting between them. The CDR3 extends over 13 amino acids. The chain's CDR3 is CASSYGVSYEQYF. The CDR3 bases are TGTGCCAGCAGCTATGGGGTTTCCTACGAGCAGTACTTC. Drawing the rest from reference TRBV11-3 and TRBJ2-7, the complete variable domain is EAGVVQSPRYKIIEKKQPVAFWCNPISGHNTLYWYLQNLGQGPELLIRYENEEAVDDSQLPKDRFSAERLKGVDSTLKIQPAELGDSAVYLCASSYGVSYEQYFGPGTRLTVT.

V and J are TRBV4-2 and TRBJ2-7; D perhaps matches TRBD1 (5 bases). Germline V gene sequence: CDR1 LGHNA, CDR2 YNFKEQ. The CDR3 length is 13 residues. The germline V and J ends were trimmed by 1 base and 7 bases, with 11 bases remaining between them. CDR3 protein: CASSQGGVGEQYF. CDR3 in DNA: TGTGCCAGCAGCCAAGGGGGCGTGGGGGAGCAGTACTTC.

The V gene is TRBV29-1, the J gene TRBJ2-7, with D perhaps assigned TRBD1 or TRBD2 (5 bases each). V was cut by 6 bases and J by 5 bases, with 23 bases left in between. Germline V lookup: CDR1 SQVTM, CDR2 ANQGSEA. The CDR3 runs 15 residues. The CDR3 sequence is CSVHRDRRFVNEQYF. The CDR3 coding sequence is TGCAGCGTACATAGGGACCGTCGGTTCGTGAACGAGCAGTACTTC.

The V gene is TRBV6-1, the J gene TRBJ1-2, with unresolved D. CDR3 length: 15 amino acids. The V gene lost 6 bases and the J gene lost 8 bases, with 22 bases spanning the gap. The V gene's germline CDR1 is MNHNS and CDR2 SASEGT. The CDR3 loop reads CASRDVPPLGKGYTF. DNA for the CDR3: TGTGCCAGCAGGGACGTTCCTCCTCTGGGGAAAGGCTACACCTTC.

V and J are TRBV28 and TRBJ2-6; 7 nucleotides match TRBD1. Germline-derived CDR1 and CDR2 are MDHEN and SYDVKM. This CDR3 has 16 amino acids. With 4 bases clipped from V and 1 base from J, the junction kept 4 bases outside the gene matches. The CDR3, as DNA: TGTGCCAGCAGTTCCGGGACAGCTTCTGGGGCCAACGTCCTGACTTTC. This translates into CASSSGTASGANVLTF. The whole variable domain, remainder taken from reference TRBV28 and TRBJ2-6, is DVKVTQSSRYLVKRTGEKVFLECVQDMDHENMFWYRQDPGLGLRLIYFSYDVKMKEKGDIPEGYSVSREKKERFSLILESASTNQTSMYLCASSSGTASGANVLTFGAGSRLTVL.

The chain recombines TRBV18 with TRBJ2-1; no definite D call. The CDR3 runs to 15 residues. CDR1 KGHSH and CDR2 LQKENI come from the germline V gene. V was clipped by 0 bases and J by 7 bases, with 13 bases between them. The DNA for the CDR3 is TGTGCCAGCTCACCACCGCAGGCGGTGGGGAATGAGCAGTTCTTC. Its protein product is CASSPPQAVGNEQFF.

The rearrangement links TRBV18 to TRBJ2-3; D not resolved. The length of the CDR3 is 14 residues. From germline, CDR1 is KGHSH and CDR2 LQKENI. V lost 8 bases, J lost 5 bases, and 17 bases lay in between. The CDR3 sequence: CASLPRSTLDTQYF. The CDR3 region has the DNA TGTGCCAGCCTACCGAGGTCCACCCTAGATACGCAGTATTTT.

This clone is a singleton in its sample. The chain recombines TRBV6-5 with TRBJ2-3, with D unresolved. The CDR3 runs 14 residues. V was cut by 6 bases and J by 4 bases, with 14 bases left in between. Germline-derived CDR1 and CDR2 are MNHEY and SVGAGI. CDR3 amino acids: CASSLGTKPDTQYF. The CDR3 nucleotides read TGTGCCAGCAGCCTGGGAACAAAGCCAGATACGCAGTATTTT.

The chain combines TRBV11-2 with TRBJ2-3; 10 bases map to TRBD2. The CDR3 is made up of 19 amino acids. The V segment lost 0 bases and the J segment 6 bases; nucleotides outside the gene matches: 15. Germline V gene data show CDR1 as SGHAT and CDR2 as FQNNGV. The CDR3 DNA sequence: TGTGCCAGCAGCTTAGATCAGTCTAGCGGGAGAGGAGCTCCTGATACGCAGTATTTT. It specifies CASSLDQSSGRGAPDTQYF.

V and J are TRBV9 and TRBJ2-3, with 8 bases fitting TRBD1. The junction had 8 bases not matched to a gene; V was cut back by 6 bases and J by 2 bases. Germline CDR1 is SGDLS and CDR2 is YYNGEE. The CDR3 spans 15 residues. The DNA for the CDR3 is TGTGCCAGCACCTTGTCAGGGGGCACCACAGATACGCAGTATTTT. Translation gives CASTLSGGTTDTQYF.

The chain uses TRBV6-6 and TRBJ2-3; 7 bases align to TRBD1. This CDR3 has 15 residues. The germline V gene has CDR1 MNHNY and CDR2 SVGAGI (reference sequence). V shed 6 bases and J 5 bases; nucleotides not matched to a gene: 11. The CDR3 DNA follows: TGTGCCAGCAGGGGCGACAGGGTAGGAAAAGATACGCAGTATTTT. Its translation is CASRGDRVGKDTQYF.

The rearrangement uses TRBV27 and TRBJ2-7, with D tentatively TRBD1 (6 bases). Per germline, CDR1 MNHEY and CDR2 SMNVEV (reference sequence). The V end was cut by 6 bases, the J end by 0 bases, with 15 bases between. CDR3 length: 15 amino acids. CDR3 residues: CASSLRDTSSYEQYF. DNA of the CDR3: TGTGCCAGCAGCCTCCGGGACACTAGCTCCTACGAGCAGTACTTC.

This chain uses TRBV2 with TRBJ2-4, with 7 bases identical to TRBD1. Germline V gene lookup returns CDR1 SNHLY and CDR2 FYNNEI. The V segment lost 5 bases and the J segment 0 bases; nucleotides outside the gene matches: 7. This CDR3 is built from 16 residues. In nucleotides, the CDR3 is TGTGCCAGCAGTAGACAGGGCTGGAGAGCCAAAAACATTCAGTACTTC. Protein: CASSRQGWRAKNIQYF.

The J gene is TRBJ2-2, the V gene TRBV10-3; D may be TRBD2 (8 bases). V dropped 7 bases and J dropped 6 bases, with 15 bases sitting between them. The CDR3 consists of 14 residues. Germline-derived CDR1 and CDR2 are ENHRY and SYGVKD. CDR3 protein: CAIKAGDRAGELFF. The DNA for the CDR3 is TGTGCCATCAAAGCGGGAGACAGGGCCGGGGAGCTGTTTTTT.

The chain recombines TRBV10-2 with TRBJ2-7; 9 bases line up with TRBD1. The junction had 4 bases not matched to a gene; V was cut back by 6 bases and J by 1 base. The CDR3 is made up of 14 amino acids. CDR1 and CDR2 (germline): WSHSY, SAAADI. CDR3 region: CASRTGTGSYEQYF. The CDR3 DNA reads as TGCGCCAGCAGGACCGGGACAGGGTCCTACGAGCAGTACTTC.

This clone showed up just once. This rearrangement joins TRBV9 to TRBJ2-5; TRBD1 agrees at 7 bases. CDR3 length: 14 residues. J lost 5 bases, V lost 4 bases, and 8 bases had no gene match. CDR1 SGDLS and CDR2 YYNGEE come from the germline V gene. CDR3 nucleotide sequence: TGTGCCAGCAGCCCCGGGACAGTTCGTGAGACCCAGTACTTC. This encodes CASSPGTVRETQYF.